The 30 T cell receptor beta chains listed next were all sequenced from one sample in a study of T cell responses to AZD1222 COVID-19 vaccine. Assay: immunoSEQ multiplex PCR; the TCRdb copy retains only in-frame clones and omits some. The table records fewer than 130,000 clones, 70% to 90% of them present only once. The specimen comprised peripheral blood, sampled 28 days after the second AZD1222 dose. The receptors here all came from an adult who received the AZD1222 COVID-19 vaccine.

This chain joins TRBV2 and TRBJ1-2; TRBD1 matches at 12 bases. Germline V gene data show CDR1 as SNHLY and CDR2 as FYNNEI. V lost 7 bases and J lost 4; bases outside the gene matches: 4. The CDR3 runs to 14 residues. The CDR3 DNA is TGTGCCAGCATCCGGGACAGGGGGCTCTATGGCTACACCTTC. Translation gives CASIRDRGLYGYTF.

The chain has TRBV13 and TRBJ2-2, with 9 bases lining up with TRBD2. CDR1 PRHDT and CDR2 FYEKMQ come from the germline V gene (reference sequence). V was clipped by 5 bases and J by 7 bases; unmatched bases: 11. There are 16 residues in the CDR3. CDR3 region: CASSISGGRSFGELFF. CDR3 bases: TGTGCCAGCAGCATTAGCGGGGGTCGCTCTTTCGGGGAGCTGTTTTTT.

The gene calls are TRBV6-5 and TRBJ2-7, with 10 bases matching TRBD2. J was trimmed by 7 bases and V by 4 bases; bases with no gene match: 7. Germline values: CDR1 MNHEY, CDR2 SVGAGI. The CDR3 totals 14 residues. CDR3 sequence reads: CASSWTGLAVEQYF. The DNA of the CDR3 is TGTGCCAGCAGTTGGACCGGACTAGCGGTAGAGCAGTACTTC.

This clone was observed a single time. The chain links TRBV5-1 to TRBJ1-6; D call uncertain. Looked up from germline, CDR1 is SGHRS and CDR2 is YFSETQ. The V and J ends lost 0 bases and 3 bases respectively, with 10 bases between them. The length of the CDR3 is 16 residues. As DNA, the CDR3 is TGCGCCAGCAGCTTGGACAGATCTGACTATAATTCACCCCTCCACTTT. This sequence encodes CASSLDRSDYNSPLHF.

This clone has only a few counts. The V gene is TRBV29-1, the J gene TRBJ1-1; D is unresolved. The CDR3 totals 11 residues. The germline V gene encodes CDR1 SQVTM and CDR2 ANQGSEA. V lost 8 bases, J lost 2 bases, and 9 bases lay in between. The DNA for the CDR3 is TGCAGCATAACCGGAAACACTGAAGCTTTCTTT. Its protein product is CSITGNTEAFF.

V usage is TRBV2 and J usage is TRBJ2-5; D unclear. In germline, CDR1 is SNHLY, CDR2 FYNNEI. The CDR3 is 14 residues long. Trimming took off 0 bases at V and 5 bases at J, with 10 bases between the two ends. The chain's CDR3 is CASSEAPRTETQYF. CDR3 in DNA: TGTGCCAGCAGTGAAGCCCCCCGAACGGAGACCCAGTACTTC.

CDR3 sequence: CASGSGTSAVYIQETQYF. As DNA, the CDR3 is TGTGCCAGTGGGAGCGGGACTAGCGCTGTCTACATACAAGAGACCCAGTACTTC. This chain links TRBV19 with TRBJ2-5; 10 nucleotides agree with TRBD2. V lost 8 bases, J lost 2 bases, and 17 bases stayed unmatched. Per germline, CDR1 LNHDA and CDR2 SQIVND (reference sequence). The CDR3 runs 18 residues.

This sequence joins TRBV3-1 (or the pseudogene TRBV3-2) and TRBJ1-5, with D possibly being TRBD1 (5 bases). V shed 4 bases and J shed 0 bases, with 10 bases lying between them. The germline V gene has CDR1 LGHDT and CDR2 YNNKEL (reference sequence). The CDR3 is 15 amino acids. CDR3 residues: CASSPGPSSNQPQHF. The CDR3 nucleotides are TGTGCCAGCAGCCCGGGACCGAGTAGCAATCAGCCCCAGCATTTT.

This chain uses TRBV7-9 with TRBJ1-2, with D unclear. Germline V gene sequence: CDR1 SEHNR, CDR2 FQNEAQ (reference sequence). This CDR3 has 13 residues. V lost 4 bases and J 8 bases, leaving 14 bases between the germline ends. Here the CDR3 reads CASSSRGRAGYTF. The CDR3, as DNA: TGTGCCAGCAGCTCCAGAGGAAGGGCGGGCTACACCTTC.

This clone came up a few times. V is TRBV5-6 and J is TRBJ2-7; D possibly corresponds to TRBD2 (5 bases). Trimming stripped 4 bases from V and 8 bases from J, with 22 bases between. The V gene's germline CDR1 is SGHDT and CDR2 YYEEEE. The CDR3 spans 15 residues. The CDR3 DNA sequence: TGTGCCAGCAGCCATCGTCCCGGACTCCCCACGAAGCAGTACTTC. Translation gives CASSHRPGLPTKQYF.

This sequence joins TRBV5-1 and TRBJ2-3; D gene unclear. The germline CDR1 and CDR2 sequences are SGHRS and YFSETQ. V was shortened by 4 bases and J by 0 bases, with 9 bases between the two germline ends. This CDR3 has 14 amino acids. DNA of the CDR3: TGCGCCAGCAGCCCCAGGCCTAGCACAGATACGCAGTATTTT. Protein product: CASSPRPSTDTQYF.

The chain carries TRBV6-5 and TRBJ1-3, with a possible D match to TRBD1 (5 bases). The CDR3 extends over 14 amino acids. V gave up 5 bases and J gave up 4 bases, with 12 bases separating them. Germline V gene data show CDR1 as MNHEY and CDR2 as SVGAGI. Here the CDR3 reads CASSQGFAGNTIYF. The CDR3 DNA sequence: TGTGCCAGCAGTCAGGGTTTCGCCGGAAACACCATATATTTT.

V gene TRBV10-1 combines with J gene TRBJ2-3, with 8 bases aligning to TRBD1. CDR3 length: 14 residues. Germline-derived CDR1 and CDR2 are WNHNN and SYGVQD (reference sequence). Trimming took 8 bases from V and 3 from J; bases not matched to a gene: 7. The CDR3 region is CASGRTGRTDTQYF. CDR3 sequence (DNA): TGCGCCAGCGGCCGGACAGGGAGGACAGATACGCAGTATTTT.

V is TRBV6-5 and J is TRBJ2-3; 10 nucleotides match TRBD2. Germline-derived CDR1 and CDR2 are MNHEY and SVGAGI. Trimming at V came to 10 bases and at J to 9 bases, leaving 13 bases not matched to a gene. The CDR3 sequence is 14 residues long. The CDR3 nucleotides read TGTGCCATCACCCGGACTAGCGGTGACGAGACGCAGTATTTT. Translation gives CAITRTSGDETQYF.

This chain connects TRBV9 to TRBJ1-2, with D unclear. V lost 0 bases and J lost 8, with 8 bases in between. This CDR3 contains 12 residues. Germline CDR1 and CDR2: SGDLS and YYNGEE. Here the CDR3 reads CASSVAGEGYTF. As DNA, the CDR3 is TGTGCCAGCAGCGTAGCTGGGGAAGGCTACACCTTC.

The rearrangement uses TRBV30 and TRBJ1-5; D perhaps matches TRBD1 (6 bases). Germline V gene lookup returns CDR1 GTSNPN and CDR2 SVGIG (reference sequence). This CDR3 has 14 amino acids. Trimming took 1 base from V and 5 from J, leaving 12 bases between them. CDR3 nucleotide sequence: TGTGCCTGGAGTGGCGGGGGGGGCTATCAGCCCCAGCATTTT. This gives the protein CAWSGGGGYQPQHF.

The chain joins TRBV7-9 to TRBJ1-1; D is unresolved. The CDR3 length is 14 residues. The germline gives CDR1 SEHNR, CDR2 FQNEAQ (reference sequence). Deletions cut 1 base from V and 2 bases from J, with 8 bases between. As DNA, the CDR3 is TGTGCCAGCAGCTTAGAATATGGAAACACTGAAGCTTTCTTT. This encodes CASSLEYGNTEAFF.

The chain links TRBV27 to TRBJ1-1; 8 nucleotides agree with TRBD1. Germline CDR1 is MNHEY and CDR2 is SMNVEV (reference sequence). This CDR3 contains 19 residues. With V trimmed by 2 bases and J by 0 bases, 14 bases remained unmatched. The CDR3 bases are TGTGCCAGCAGTTTAGAACAAATCAGGACAGGGCCCCTGAACACTGAAGCTTTCTTT. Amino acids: CASSLEQIRTGPLNTEAFF.

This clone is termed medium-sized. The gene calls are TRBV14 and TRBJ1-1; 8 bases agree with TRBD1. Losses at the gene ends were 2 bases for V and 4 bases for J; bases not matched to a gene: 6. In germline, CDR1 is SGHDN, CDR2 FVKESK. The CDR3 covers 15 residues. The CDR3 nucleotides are TGTGCCAGCAGCCAACAGGGGGCTTTGGGCACTGAAGCTTTCTTT. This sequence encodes CASSQQGALGTEAFF.

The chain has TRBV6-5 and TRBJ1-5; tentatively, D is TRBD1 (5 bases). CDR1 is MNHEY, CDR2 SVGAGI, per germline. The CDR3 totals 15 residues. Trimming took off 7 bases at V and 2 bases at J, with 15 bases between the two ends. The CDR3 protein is CASTPQGGGNQPQHF. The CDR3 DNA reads TGTGCCAGCACCCCGCAGGGTGGAGGCAATCAGCCCCAGCATTTT.

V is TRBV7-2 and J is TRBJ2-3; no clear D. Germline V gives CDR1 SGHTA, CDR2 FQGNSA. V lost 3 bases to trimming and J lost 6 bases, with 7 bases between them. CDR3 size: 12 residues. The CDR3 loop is CASSFNWDTQYF. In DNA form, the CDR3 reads TGTGCCAGCAGCTTTAATTGGGATACGCAGTATTTT.

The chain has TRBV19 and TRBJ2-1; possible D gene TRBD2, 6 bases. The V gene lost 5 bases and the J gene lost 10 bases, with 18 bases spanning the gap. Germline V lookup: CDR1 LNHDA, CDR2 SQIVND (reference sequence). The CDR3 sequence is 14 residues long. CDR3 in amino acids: CASSGRDLGREQFF. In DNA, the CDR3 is TGTGCCAGTAGTGGTCGGGACTTAGGGCGGGAGCAGTTCTTC.

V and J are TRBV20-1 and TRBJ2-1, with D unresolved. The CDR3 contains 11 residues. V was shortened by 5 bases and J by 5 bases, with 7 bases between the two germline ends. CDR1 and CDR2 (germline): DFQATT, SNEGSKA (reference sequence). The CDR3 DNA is TGCAGTGCTTGGACCGACAATGAGCAGTTCTTC. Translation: CSAWTDNEQFF.

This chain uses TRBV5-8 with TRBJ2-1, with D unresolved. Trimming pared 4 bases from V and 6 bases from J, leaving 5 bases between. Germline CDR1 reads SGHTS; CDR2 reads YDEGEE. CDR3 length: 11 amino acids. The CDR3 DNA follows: TGTGCCAGCAGCCGCGTCAATGAGCAGTTCTTC. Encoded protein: CASSRVNEQFF.

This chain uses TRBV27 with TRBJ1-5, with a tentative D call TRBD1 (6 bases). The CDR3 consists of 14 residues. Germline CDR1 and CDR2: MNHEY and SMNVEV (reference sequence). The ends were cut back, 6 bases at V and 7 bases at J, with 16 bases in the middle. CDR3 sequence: CASSPYRDEQPQHF. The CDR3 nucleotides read TGTGCCAGCAGCCCCTACAGGGACGAACAGCCCCAGCATTTT.

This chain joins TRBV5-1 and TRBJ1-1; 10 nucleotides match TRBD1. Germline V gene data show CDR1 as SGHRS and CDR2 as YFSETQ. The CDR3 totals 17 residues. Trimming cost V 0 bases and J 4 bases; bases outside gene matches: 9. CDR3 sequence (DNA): TGCGCCAGCAGCTTGGATGGGACAGGGGTGGTTGTCACTGAAGCTTTCTTT. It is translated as CASSLDGTGVVVTEAFF.

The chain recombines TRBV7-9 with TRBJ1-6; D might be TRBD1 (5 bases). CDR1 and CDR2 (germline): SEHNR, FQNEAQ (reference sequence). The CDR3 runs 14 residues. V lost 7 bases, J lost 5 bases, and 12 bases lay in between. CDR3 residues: CASTVGADNSPLHF. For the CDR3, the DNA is TGTGCCAGCACCGTAGGGGCTGATAATTCACCCCTCCACTTT. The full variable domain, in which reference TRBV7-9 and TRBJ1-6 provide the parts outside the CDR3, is DTGVSQNPRHKITKRGQNVTFRCDPISEHNRLYWYRQTLGQGPEFLTYFQNEAQLEKSRLLSDRFSAERPKGSFSTLEIQRTEQGDSAMYLCASTVGADNSPLHFGNGTRLTVT.

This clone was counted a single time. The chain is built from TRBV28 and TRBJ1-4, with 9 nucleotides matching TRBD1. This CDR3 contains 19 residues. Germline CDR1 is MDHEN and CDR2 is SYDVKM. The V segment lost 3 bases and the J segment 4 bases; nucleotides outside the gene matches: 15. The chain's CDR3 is CASSLGTGSTPDFNEKLFF. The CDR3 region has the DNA TGTGCCAGCAGTTTGGGGACAGGGTCAACCCCCGATTTTAATGAAAAACTGTTTTTT.

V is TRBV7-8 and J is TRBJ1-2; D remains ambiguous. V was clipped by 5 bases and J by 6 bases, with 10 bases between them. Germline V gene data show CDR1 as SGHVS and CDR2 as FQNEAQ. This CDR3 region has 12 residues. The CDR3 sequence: CASSLLRNGYTF. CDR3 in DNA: TGTGCCAGCAGCCTCCTCCGGAATGGCTACACCTTC.

This CDR3 reads CAIRQGTGDETQYF. CDR3 bases: TGTGCCATCAGGCAGGGGACAGGGGATGAGACCCAGTACTTC. The chain employs TRBV10-3 and TRBJ2-5; 10 bases align to TRBD1. This CDR3 has 14 amino acids. Germline-derived CDR1 and CDR2 are ENHRY and SYGVKD. V lost 6 bases to trimming and J lost 5 bases; unmatched junction nucleotides: 6.